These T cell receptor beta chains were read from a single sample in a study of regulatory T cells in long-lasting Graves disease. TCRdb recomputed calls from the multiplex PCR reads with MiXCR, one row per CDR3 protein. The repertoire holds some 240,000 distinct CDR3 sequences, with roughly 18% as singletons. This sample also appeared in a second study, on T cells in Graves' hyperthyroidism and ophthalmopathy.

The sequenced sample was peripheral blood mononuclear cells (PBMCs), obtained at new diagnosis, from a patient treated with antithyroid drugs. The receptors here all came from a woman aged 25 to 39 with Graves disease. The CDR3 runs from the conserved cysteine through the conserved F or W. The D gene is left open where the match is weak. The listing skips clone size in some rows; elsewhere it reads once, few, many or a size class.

TGTGCCAGCAGCCGGCTAAATGAGCAGTTCTTC,CASSRLNEQFF,TRBJ2-1,TRBV12-3/TRBV12-4,NA,NA
TGTGCCAGCAGCCCTAGGGGACAGGGCTCTGGGGCCAACGTCCTGACTTTC,CASSPRGQGSGANVLTF,TRBJ2-6,TRBV3-1,few,TRBD1
TGTGCCAGTAAAACAGGGGGCCTCACTGAAGCTTTCTTT,CASKTGGLTEAFF,TRBJ1-1,TRBV27,many,TRBD1
TGTGCCAGCAGCCTCCGGACAGGGGGCAGCTACGAGCAGTACTTC,CASSLRTGGSYEQYF,TRBJ2-7,TRBV7-8,many,TRBD1
TGTGCCAGCTCTCCTAAGGGACAGGGCACTGAAGCTTTCTTT,CASSPKGQGTEAFF,TRBJ1-1,TRBV18,many,TRBD1
TGTGCCAGCAGCCTTCTCCGGACTAGCGTGAACAATGAGCAGTTCTTC,CASSLLRTSVNNEQFF,TRBJ2-1,TRBV11-1,many,TRBD2
TGCAGTGCTAGCGTGAGACAGGGGGATGGCTACACCTTC,CSASVRQGDGYTF,TRBJ1-2,TRBV20-1,many,TRBD1
TGTGCCAGCAGTGGCAGTAGCCTAATCGGTGAGCAGTTCTTC,CASSGSSLIGEQFF,TRBJ2-1,TRBV25-1,many,NA
TGTGCCAGCAGTTCTCCGGGACAGGGGAATTCTGACTATGGCTACACCTTC,CASSSPGQGNSDYGYTF,TRBJ1-2,TRBV12-3/TRBV12-4,NA,TRBD1
TGCAGCGCAATTGTATTGGGACAGGGGGCGCACCCCTACGAGCAGTACTTC,CSAIVLGQGAHPYEQYF,TRBJ2-7,TRBV29-1,NA,TRBD1
TGTGCCAGCAGCTCCCGAGGGGCCACTGAAGCTTTCTTT,CASSSRGATEAFF,TRBJ1-1,TRBV12-3/TRBV12-4,many,NA
TGTGCCAGCAGGGAAACAGGGGGCGCGGGGGAGACCCAGTACTTC,CASRETGGAGETQYF,TRBJ2-5,TRBV2,many,TRBD1
TGTGCCAGCAGCGCCCAGGGGAATAGCCGCAATCAGCCCCAGCATTTT,CASSAQGNSRNQPQHF,TRBJ1-5,TRBV7-9,many,NA
TGTGCCAGCAGTTTTCGATACTGGGGCAGCAAGCGGGGTCTCACCGGGGAGCTGTTTTTT,CASSFRYWGSKRGLTGELFF,TRBJ2-2,TRBV28,many,TRBD2
TGTGCCAGCAGTGTCCGACCCGGACTAGCGGGGGGGGCCGGAGTAGATACGCAGTATTTT,CASSVRPGLAGGAGVDTQYF,TRBJ2-3,TRBV12-3/TRBV12-4,NA,TRBD2
TGCAGTGCTAGACGAAGGGGGCTAGCGGGAGGCTTCTACGAGCAGTACTTC,CSARRRGLAGGFYEQYF,TRBJ2-7,TRBV20-1,NA,TRBD2
TGCGCCAGCAGCCAAGCTTGGGCAGGGGGCGATGGGGCCAACGTCCTGACTTTC,CASSQAWAGGDGANVLTF,TRBJ2-6,TRBV4-1,few,TRBD1
TGTGCCAGCTCACCAATAGCAGGGGTGTCTGGAAACACCATATATTTT,CASSPIAGVSGNTIYF,TRBJ1-3,TRBV18,many,NA
TGTGCCAGCCAAGATTTAACGGGGGCCCTTGGGAATGAGCAGTTCTTC,CASQDLTGALGNEQFF,TRBJ2-1,TRBV28,many,NA